These T cell receptor beta chains were read from a single sample in a study of tumor-infiltrating lymphocytes in localized non-small cell lung cancer. Clones were sequenced by immunoSEQ multiplex PCR, and TCRdb holds only the in-frame ones, with some missing. This repertoire shows approximately 21,000 clones, approximately 80% found once; its top ten account for around 3.3%. Input material: lung tumor tissue. All receptors come from a human donor with non-small cell lung cancer. Each CDR3 is given with its conserved first and last residue. The D gene is left open where the match is weak. The size field is filled for only some rows; it gives once, few, many or a size class.

D gene | clone size | J gene | V gene | CDR3 protein | CDR3 DNA
. | . | TRBJ1-1 | TRBV6-1 | CASSDRGLNTEAFF | TGTGCCAGCAGTGACAGGGGCCTCAACACTGAAGCTTTCTTT
. | once | TRBJ1-4 | TRBV11-2 | CASSFAATAGSIREKLFF | TGTGCCAGCAGCTTTGCCGCGACTGCGGGTTCGATTAGGGAAAAACTGTTTTTT
TRBD2 | few | TRBJ2-5 | TRBV5-1 | CASGLAETQYF | TGCGCCAGCGGACTAGCGGAGACCCAGTACTTC
. | . | TRBJ2-3 | TRBV4-1 | CASSQDPTVTDTQYF | TGCGCCAGCAGCCAAGATCCGACGGTCACAGATACGCAGTATTTT
. | . | TRBJ2-5 | TRBV28 | CASSFRGLVRGETQYF | TGTGCCAGCAGTTTTAGGGGCCTGGTGCGAGGGGAGACCCAGTACTTC
. | . | TRBJ1-5 | TRBV27 | CASAGRYNQPQHF | TGTGCCAGCGCCGGACGGTACAATCAGCCCCAGCATTTT
. | . | TRBJ2-7 | TRBV28 | CASSFMGSEQYF | TGTGCCAGCAGTTTTATGGGGTCCGAGCAGTACTTC
. | few | TRBJ2-7 | TRBV5-4 | CASSRAGSSSYEQYF | TGTGCCAGCAGCCGGGCCGGGTCCTCCTCCTACGAGCAGTACTTC
TRBD1 | . | TRBJ1-1 | TRBV9 | CASSETGRGTEAFF | TGTGCCAGCAGCGAGACAGGGAGGGGGACTGAAGCTTTCTTT
. | . | TRBJ1-1 | TRBV18 | CASSPTVSPEAFF | TGTGCCAGCTCACCGACGGTTTCTCCTGAAGCTTTCTTT
. | . | TRBJ1-1 | TRBV7-2 | CASSSEAGTEAFF | TGTGCCAGCAGCTCGGAGGCGGGCACTGAAGCTTTCTTT
. | . | TRBJ1-1 | TRBV30 | CAWSANRETEAFF | TGTGCCTGGAGTGCGAACAGGGAGACTGAAGCTTTCTTT
. | . | TRBJ1-6 | TRBV5-6 | CASSLRVVVPHNSPLHF | TGTGCCAGCAGCTTGCGCGTCGTCGTCCCTCATAATTCACCCCTCCACTTT
. | once | TRBJ1-4 | TRBV19 | CASSGSRLATNEKLFF | TGTGCCAGTAGTGGCTCAAGACTTGCAACTAATGAAAAACTGTTTTTT
TRBD2 | . | TRBJ2-7 | TRBV18 | CASSPLPTSGTTYEQYF | TGTGCCAGCTCACCCCTCCCGACTAGCGGAACTACCTACGAGCAGTACTTC
. | . | TRBJ1-5 | TRBV11-2 | CASSYRLDQPQHF | TGTGCCAGCAGCTACCGACTAGATCAGCCCCAGCATTTT
. | . | TRBJ1-2 | TRBV18 | CASSPTRGGDYGYTF | TGTGCCAGCTCACCCACCCGGGGGGGCGACTATGGCTACACCTTC
. | . | TRBJ1-1 | TRBV7-2 | CASSWGPTSSAFF | TGTGCCAGCAGCTGGGGACCAACTAGCTCCGCTTTCTTT
. | . | TRBJ1-5 | TRBV4-3 | CASSQDVGGNQPQHF | TGCGCCAGCAGCCAAGACGTCGGAGGCAATCAGCCCCAGCATTTT
. | . | TRBJ2-2 | TRBV27 | CASSFKPPTPSGTGELFF | .
TRBD2 | . | TRBJ2-6 | TRBV5-1 | CASSSRLAATSGANVLTF | TGCGCCAGCAGCTCGAGACTAGCGGCCACCTCTGGGGCCAACGTCCTGACTTTC
TRBD1 | . | TRBJ2-1 | TRBV10-3 | CAISKGQGQGGWFF | TGTGCCATCAGCAAAGGGCAAGGACAGGGGGGCTGGTTCTTC
. | medium-sized | TRBJ1-2 | TRBV18 | CASSPHRTPWGYTF | TGTGCCAGCTCACCTCATCGGACCCCTTGGGGCTACACCTTC
. | medium-sized | TRBJ1-5 | TRBV27 | CASGRSNQPQHF | TGTGCCAGTGGGCGGAGCAATCAGCCCCAGCATTTT
. | once | TRBJ1-2 | TRBV5-1 | CASSLDRAYGYTF | TGCGCCAGCAGCTTGGACAGGGCCTATGGCTACACCTTC
. | . | TRBJ2-5 | TRBV11-2 | CASSYRRQETQYF | TGTGCCAGCAGCTATCGCAGACAAGAGACCCAGTACTTC
TRBD1 | . | TRBJ2-1 | TRBV15 | CATSIKGGAYNEQFF | TGTGCCACCAGCATCAAAGGGGGCGCGTACAATGAGCAGTTCTTC
. | once | TRBJ1-3 | TRBV2 | CASSATGGLNSGNTIYF | TGTGCCAGCAGTGCGACAGGAGGCCTAAACTCTGGAAACACCATATATTTT
TRBD2 | medium-sized | TRBJ2-1 | TRBV2 | CASNPLAGANNEQFF | TGTGCCAGCAACCCACTAGCGGGAGCAAACAATGAGCAGTTCTTC
. | . | TRBJ1-2 | TRBV9 | CASSVESQATYGYTF | TGTGCCAGCAGCGTAGAATCACAGGCGACCTATGGCTACACCTTC
. | . | TRBJ2-7 | TRBV14 | CASSQSRALSYEQYF | TGTGCCAGCAGCCAATCAAGAGCCCTCTCCTACGAGCAGTACTTC
TRBD1 | . | TRBJ2-6 | TRBV19 | CASGDRGSSGANVLTF | TGTGCCAGTGGGGACAGGGGGAGCTCTGGGGCCAACGTCCTGACTTTC
. | . | TRBJ2-7 | TRBV30 | CAWRSYYEQYF | TGTGCCTGGAGGAGTTACTACGAGCAGTACTTC
. | . | TRBJ2-2 | TRBV14 | CASSQVEVLANTGELFF | TGTGCCAGCAGCCAAGTCGAGGTACTCGCGAACACCGGGGAGCTGTTTTTT
. | . | TRBJ2-5 | TRBV4-2 | CASSQVQGGTQYF | TGTGCCAGCAGCCAAGTCCAGGGGGGGACCCAGTACTTC
. | once | TRBJ2-1 | TRBV5-5 | CASSFAREETSDYNEQFF | TGTGCCAGCAGCTTTGCCCGTGAGGAGACTTCGGATTACAATGAGCAGTTCTTC
. | . | TRBJ2-1 | TRBV5-5 | CASSLVSGGEQFF | TGTGCCAGCAGCTTGGTTTCGGGTGGTGAGCAGTTCTTC
TRBD2 | once | TRBJ2-7 | TRBV9 | CASSLGLAGGHEQYF | TGTGCCAGCAGTCTAGGACTAGCGGGAGGCCACGAGCAGTACTTC
. | few | TRBJ2-5 | TRBV20-1 | CSAIIETQYF | TGCAGTGCTATCATCGAGACCCAGTACTTC
. | . | TRBJ2-5 | TRBV29-1 | CSVATGGVQETQYF | TGCAGCGTTGCAACAGGGGGGGTTCAAGAGACCCAGTACTTC
TRBD2 | . | TRBJ2-2 | TRBV19 | CASKLAGDTGELFF | TGTGCCAGTAAACTAGCGGGAGACACCGGGGAGCTGTTTTTT